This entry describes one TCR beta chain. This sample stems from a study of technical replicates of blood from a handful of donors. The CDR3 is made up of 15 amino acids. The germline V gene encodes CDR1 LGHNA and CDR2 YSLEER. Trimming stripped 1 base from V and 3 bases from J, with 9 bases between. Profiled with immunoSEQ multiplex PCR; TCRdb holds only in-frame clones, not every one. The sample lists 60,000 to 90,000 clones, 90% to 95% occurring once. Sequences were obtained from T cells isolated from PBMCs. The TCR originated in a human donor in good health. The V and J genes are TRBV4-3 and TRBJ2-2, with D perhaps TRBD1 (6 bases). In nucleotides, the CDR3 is TGCGCCAGCAGCCAAGGCCACAGGGACACCGGGGAGCTGTTTTTT. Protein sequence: CASSQGHRDTGELFF.